Each of the 25 T cell receptor beta chains below was sequenced from the same sample in a study of identical twins (dated by TCRdb to the mid-2010s). Receptor amplification or capture employed 5' RACE. Sequenced on an Illumina HiSeq 2000. In-frame beta chains were kept once TCRdb had trimmed the public reads at Q25 with fastp and called clones with MiXCR. Each entry merges the rows of one CDR3 protein and shows their most common DNA and genes. Within this sample are nearly 650,000 distinct CDR3 sequences, with just over 7% of them counted one time only. Jointly, the top ten make up 1.6% of the sample. Another study also made use of these data, one on yellow fever vaccine responses in identical twins.

Specimen: PBMCs. These receptors originate from a woman aged 18-29 years in good health.

This clonotype was seen only a few times. The V gene is TRBV7-9, the J gene TRBJ1-1, with 8 bases that match TRBD1. This CDR3 has 15 residues. The J segment lost 7 bases and the V segment lost 3 bases, leaving 10 bases of the junction unmatched. Per the germline V gene, CDR1 is SEHNR and CDR2 is FQNEAQ (reference sequence). The CDR3 protein is CASSFAWGQEREAFF. DNA for the CDR3: TGTGCCAGCAGCTTTGCTTGGGGACAGGAGCGTGAAGCTTTCTTT.

There are a few counts of this clonotype. The CDR3 spells CSARRLGIYTGELFF. The DNA of the CDR3 is TGCAGTGCTAGGCGCCTAGGCATTTACACCGGGGAGCTGTTTTTT. The chain combines TRBV20-1 with TRBJ2-2, with D unclear. The CDR3 is made up of 15 amino acids. Trimming pared 3 bases from V and 3 bases from J, leaving 14 bases between. Per the germline V gene, CDR1 is DFQATT and CDR2 is SNEGSKA (reference sequence).

Many counts were recorded for this clonotype. This sequence joins TRBV12-3 or TRBV12-4 and TRBJ1-5; D is undetermined. The CDR3 contains 15 residues. V was shortened by 5 bases and J by 4 bases, with 15 bases between the two germline ends. CDR3 nucleotides: TGTGCCAGCAGTCCCGTGGGGAGCCAAAATCAGCCCCAGCATTTT. Protein: CASSPVGSQNQPQHF.

This clonotype was seen a handful of times. The chain carries TRBV18 and TRBJ1-5; 9 bases are a match to TRBD1. Germline CDR1 is KGHSH and CDR2 is LQKENI. With 8 bases clipped from V and 4 bases from J, the junction kept 6 bases outside the gene matches. This CDR3 contains 14 residues. Written as DNA, the CDR3 is TGTGCCAGCCAGGACAGGGGTCAGAATCAGCCCCAGCATTTT. Protein product: CASQDRGQNQPQHF.

This clonotype has at least ten counts. The chain joins TRBV10-1 to TRBJ1-1; D is unclear. This CDR3 is built from 13 residues. Per the germline V gene, CDR1 is WNHNN and CDR2 is SYGVQD (reference sequence). The V end lost 6 bases, the J end lost 1 base, and 9 bases lay between the germline ends. The CDR3 is CASRSTPNTEAFF. The CDR3 nucleotides read TGCGCCAGCAGGTCGACGCCGAACACTGAAGCTTTCTTT.

This clonotype was recorded a few times. This chain connects TRBV20-1 to TRBJ1-1, with D possibly being TRBD1 (5 bases). The germline V gene encodes CDR1 DFQATT and CDR2 SNEGSKA (reference sequence). This CDR3 is built from 12 residues. The ends were cut back, 4 bases at V and 6 bases at J, with 12 bases in the middle. CDR3 in DNA: TGCAGTGCTACAATTGGACACGCTGAAGCTTTCTTT. It translates to CSATIGHAEAFF.

This clonotype was found many times. The chain combines TRBV12-3 or TRBV12-4 with TRBJ2-1; D gene uncertain. The CDR3 spans 15 residues. Trimming left V 3 bases short and J 2 bases short, with 11 bases between. CDR3 DNA: TGTGCCAGCAGTTTTCGTGACCAGACCTACAATGAGCAGTTCTTC. Translated, it gives CASSFRDQTYNEQFF.

This clonotype has only a few counts. The chain is built from TRBV24-1 and TRBJ2-1, with D possibly being TRBD2 (6 bases). Trimming removed 5 bases from V and 2 bases from J, with 15 bases in between. The CDR3 is 16 amino acids. Germline V gene sequence: CDR1 KGHDR, CDR2 SFDVKD. The CDR3 DNA reads TGTGCCACCAGTGGGCGGACTATCCAAACCTACAATGAGCAGTTCTTC. Translating it yields CATSGRTIQTYNEQFF.

This clonotype was counted only a few times. The chain has TRBV4-1 and TRBJ1-2, with D perhaps TRBD1 (5 bases). CDR3 length: 14 amino acids. CDR1 is MGHRA, CDR2 YSYEKL, per germline. Trimming left V 0 bases short and J 2 bases short, with 7 bases between. The CDR3 region has the DNA TGCGCCAGCAGCCAAGAGCCAGGGAACTATGGCTACACCTTC. This codes for CASSQEPGNYGYTF.

This clonotype was recorded at least ten times. The rearrangement joins TRBV6-5 to TRBJ2-2; D not resolved. Germline CDR1 MNHEY, CDR2 SVGAGI. CDR3 length equals 17 residues. Trimming stripped 2 bases from V and 1 base from J, with 14 bases between. Here the CDR3 reads CASSYGLARLNTGELFF. As DNA, the CDR3 is TGTGCCAGCAGTTACGGTCTGGCTCGCCTGAACACCGGGGAGCTGTTTTTT.

In its sample, this clonotype was seen a few times. CDR3 bases: TGTGCCAGCAGCCAAAGGAGCGGGGGAGTCAATGAGCAGTTCTTC. Translation: CASSQRSGGVNEQFF. This chain joins TRBV4-2 and TRBJ2-1, with 8 nucleotides matching TRBD2. V lost 2 bases, J lost 6 bases, and 6 bases stayed unmatched. Germline V gives CDR1 LGHNA, CDR2 YNFKEQ. CDR3 length: 15 amino acids.

In this sample, this clonotype turned up a few times. This sequence joins TRBV5-5 and TRBJ2-7, with D perhaps TRBD1 (6 bases). Germline CDR1 is SGHKS and CDR2 is YYEKEE (reference sequence). The CDR3 has 14 residues. V lost 7 bases and J 2 bases, leaving 16 bases between the germline ends. Written as DNA, the CDR3 is TGTGCCAGCGGCCCTACAACAGGGACCTACGAGCAGTACGTC. Amino acid sequence: CASGPTTGTYEQYV.

The rearrangement links TRBV6-5 to TRBJ2-1; D ambiguous. Trimming cost V 0 bases and J 6 bases, with 9 bases left between them. Germline V CDR1 and CDR2: MNHEY, SVGAGI. The CDR3 spans 14 residues. The CDR3 loop is CASSYSNPSNEQFF. In DNA form, the CDR3 reads TGTGCCAGCAGTTACTCGAACCCCTCCAATGAGCAGTTCTTC.

The chain links TRBV5-1 to TRBJ2-1; TRBD2 aligns across 9 bases. After removal of 0 bases from V and 8 bases from J, the junction contained 12 bases not matched to a gene. The CDR3 runs to 17 residues. Germline CDR1 reads SGHRS; CDR2 reads YFSETQ. CDR3 nucleotides: TGCGCCAGCAGCTTGGGGACGACTTGGCGGGGGGGTCATGAGCAGTTCTTC. It is translated as CASSLGTTWRGGHEQFF.

The chain combines TRBV6-2 or TRBV6-3 with TRBJ2-1, with TRBD2 matching 10 bases. The V and J ends lost 2 bases and 12 bases, in that order; junction bases with no gene match: 10. Germline CDR1 is MNHEY and CDR2 is SVGEGT. The CDR3 sequence is 15 residues long. CDR3 sequence reads: CASSYQGEGLATQFF. Written as DNA, the CDR3 is TGTGCCAGCAGTTACCAGGGGGAGGGACTAGCGACGCAGTTCTTC.

Only a few counts were recorded for this clonotype. This chain connects TRBV4-1 to TRBJ2-7, with 7 bases aligning to TRBD2. CDR1 MGHRA and CDR2 YSYEKL come from the germline V gene. The CDR3 is made up of 14 amino acids. Trimming took 2 bases from V and 4 from J; bases not matched to a gene: 5. The DNA for the CDR3 is TGCGCCAGCAGCCAAACAGCGGGAACGTACGAGCAGTACTTC. It translates to CASSQTAGTYEQYF.

This clonotype was detected a few times. This rearrangement joins TRBV6-5 to TRBJ2-3, with D uncertain. V lost 0 bases and J 6 bases, leaving 13 bases between the germline ends. The germline V gene encodes CDR1 MNHEY and CDR2 SVGAGI. This CDR3 has 15 amino acids. DNA of the CDR3: TGTGCCAGCAGTTACTCGGTGGTTACATTGGATACGCAGTATTTT. Its protein product is CASSYSVVTLDTQYF.

This clonotype showed up many times. CDR3 in amino acids: CSARGSNSPLHF. CDR3 bases: TGCAGTGCTAGAGGGAGTAATTCACCCCTCCACTTT. The rearrangement links TRBV20-1 to TRBJ1-6; D gene unclear. Trimming pared 1 base from V and 6 bases from J, leaving 4 bases between. The CDR3 is made up of 12 amino acids. From germline, CDR1 is DFQATT and CDR2 SNEGSKA (reference sequence).

The chain is built from TRBV6-5 and TRBJ1-3; D uncertain. V dropped 0 bases and J dropped 0 bases, with 9 bases sitting between them. The germline V gene encodes CDR1 MNHEY and CDR2 SVGAGI. CDR3 size: 16 residues. CDR3 nucleotide sequence: TGTGCCAGCAGTTACTCAACAATGGGCTCTGGAAACACCATATATTTT. It yields the protein CASSYSTMGSGNTIYF.

This clonotype was seen a handful of times. The chain is built from TRBV27 and TRBJ2-5, with TRBD1 matching 8 bases. Germline lookup yields CDR1 MNHEY and CDR2 SMNVEV (reference sequence). With V trimmed by 0 bases and J by 5 bases, 8 bases remained unmatched. The CDR3 has 16 residues. The CDR3 DNA reads TGTGCCAGCAGTTTATCCCAGGGGGCTAGATCGGAGACCCAGTACTTC. It encodes CASSLSQGARSETQYF.

As DNA, the CDR3 is TGTGCCAGCAGCCAAGGCATAGGGACAGGGGACAATCAGCCCCAGCATTTT. Its protein is CASSQGIGTGDNQPQHF. The gene calls are TRBV4-2 and TRBJ1-5; 10 bases match TRBD1. Germline loops: CDR1 LGHNA, CDR2 YNFKEQ. The CDR3 covers 17 residues. Trimming removed 1 base from V and 3 bases from J; junction bases left unmatched: 6.

V gene TRBV7-2 combines with J gene TRBJ2-3, with TRBD2 matching 8 bases. Trimming took 1 base from V and 2 from J; bases not matched to a gene: 8. Germline loops: CDR1 SGHTA, CDR2 FQGNSA. The CDR3 totals 17 residues. The CDR3 DNA reads as TGTGCCAGCAGCTTAGGGTTGCTAGCGGGCTACACAGATACGCAGTATTTT. This translates into CASSLGLLAGYTDTQYF.

Ten or more counts support this clonotype. The chain couples TRBV15 to TRBJ2-5; no clear D. The length of the CDR3 is 15 residues. Germline CDR1 and CDR2: LNHNV and YYDKDF (reference sequence). Trimming stripped 3 bases from V and 2 bases from J, with 13 bases between. The CDR3: CATSRDLPGQETQYF. The CDR3 coding sequence is TGTGCCACCAGCAGGGACCTTCCTGGACAAGAGACCCAGTACTTC. Full variable domain (missing parts from reference TRBV15 and TRBJ2-5): DAMVIQNPRYQVTQFGKPVTLSCSQTLNHNVMYWYQQKSSQAPKLLFHYYDKDFNNEADTPDNFQSRRPNTSFCFLDIRSPGLGDTAMYLCATSRDLPGQETQYFGPGTRLLVL.

This clonotype was counted between two and nine times. This chain links TRBV20-1 with TRBJ1-2, with 8 bases fitting TRBD1. V was clipped by 4 bases and J by 5 bases; unmatched bases: 18. The CDR3 is 17 amino acids. Germline values: CDR1 DFQATT, CDR2 SNEGSKA (reference sequence). The CDR3 DNA follows: TGCAGTGCTACCAAGCCGGGACAGGCGGCAGTGAATTATGGCTACACCTTC. It yields the protein CSATKPGQAAVNYGYTF.

The chain carries TRBV12-3 or TRBV12-4 and TRBJ2-1; tentatively, D is TRBD2 (6 bases). V was shortened by 6 bases and J by 11 bases, with 17 bases between the two germline ends. The CDR3 extends over 13 amino acids. The CDR3 DNA follows: TGTGCCAGCAGCCCCACCGGGAGACACAAGCAGTTCTTC. This gives the protein CASSPTGRHKQFF.